The entry that follows covers one TCR beta chain sequence. As yet, its antigen is unknown. A read error may produce the germline difference seen at one junction end. The source of the sample is a study of OX40 agonist ivuxolimab in advanced cancers. Study-level information: The dose-escalation group included hepatocellular carcinoma, melanoma, renal cell carcinoma and head and neck cancer. Those enrolled were 70% to 85% male, with a mean age of about 60 years and ages from about 20 to 90.

Study observations and caveats: Expanded peripheral T cells had an undetermined antigen specificity.

Measured with immunoSEQ multiplex PCR; TCRdb has only the in-frame clones, and not every one. The repertoire has fewer than 70,000 clones, 91% of them found once; the top ten carry roughly 0.44%. This CDR3 spans 14 amino acids. Germline CDR1 reads SGHDN; CDR2 reads FVKESK. Here the sequenced sample was CD4+ or CD8+ T cells sorted from blood, taken in a trial of the OX40 agonist ivuxolimab. This clonotype was sampled from an adult with an advanced solid tumor such as melanoma, head and neck, liver or kidney cancer. The rearrangement joins TRBV14 to TRBJ1-1; D gene ambiguous. As DNA, the CDR3 is TGTGCCAACAGCCCCAGAATGGAAGGTACTGAAGCTTTCTTT. Protein product: CANSPRMEGTEAFF.